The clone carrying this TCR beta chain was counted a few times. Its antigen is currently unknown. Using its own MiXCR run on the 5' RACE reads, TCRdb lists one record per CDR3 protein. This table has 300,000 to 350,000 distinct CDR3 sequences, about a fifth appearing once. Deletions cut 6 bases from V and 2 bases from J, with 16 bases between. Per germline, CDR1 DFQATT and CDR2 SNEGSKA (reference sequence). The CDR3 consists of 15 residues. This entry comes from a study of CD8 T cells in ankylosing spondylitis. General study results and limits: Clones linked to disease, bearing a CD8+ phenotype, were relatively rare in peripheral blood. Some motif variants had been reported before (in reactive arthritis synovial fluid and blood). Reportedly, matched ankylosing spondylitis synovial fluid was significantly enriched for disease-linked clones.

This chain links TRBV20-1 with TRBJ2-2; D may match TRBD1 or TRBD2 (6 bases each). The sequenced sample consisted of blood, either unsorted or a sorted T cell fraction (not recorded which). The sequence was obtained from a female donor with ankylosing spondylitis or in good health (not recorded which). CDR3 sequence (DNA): TGCAGTGCCAAGTCGGGGGCGCGTAACACCGGGGAGCTGTTTTTT. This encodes CSAKSGARNTGELFF.